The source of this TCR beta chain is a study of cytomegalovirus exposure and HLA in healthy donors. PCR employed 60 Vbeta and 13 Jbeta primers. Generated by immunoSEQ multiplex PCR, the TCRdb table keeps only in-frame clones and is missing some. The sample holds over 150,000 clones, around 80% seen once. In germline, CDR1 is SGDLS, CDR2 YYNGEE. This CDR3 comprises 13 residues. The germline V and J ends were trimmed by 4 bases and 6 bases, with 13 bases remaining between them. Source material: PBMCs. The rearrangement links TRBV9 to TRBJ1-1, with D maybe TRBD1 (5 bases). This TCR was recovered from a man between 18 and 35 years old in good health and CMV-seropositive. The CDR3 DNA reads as TGTGCCAGCAGCCCAAGCGGGGGGTCTGAAGCTTTCTTT. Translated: CASSPSGGSEAFF.